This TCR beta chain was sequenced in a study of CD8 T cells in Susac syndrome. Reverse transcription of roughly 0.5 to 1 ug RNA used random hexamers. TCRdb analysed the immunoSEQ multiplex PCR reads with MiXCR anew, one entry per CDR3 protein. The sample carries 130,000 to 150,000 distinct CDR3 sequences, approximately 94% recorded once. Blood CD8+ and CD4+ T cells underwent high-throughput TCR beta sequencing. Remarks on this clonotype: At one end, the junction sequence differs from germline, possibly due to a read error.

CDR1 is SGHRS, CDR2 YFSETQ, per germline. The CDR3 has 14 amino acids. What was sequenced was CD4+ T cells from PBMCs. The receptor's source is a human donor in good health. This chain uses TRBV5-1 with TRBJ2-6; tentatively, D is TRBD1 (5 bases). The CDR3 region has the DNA TGCGCCAGTAAGGGGATCTCTGGTGCCAACGTCCTGACTTTC. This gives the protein CASKGISGANVLTF. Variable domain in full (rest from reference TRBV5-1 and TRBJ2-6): KAGVTQTPRYLIKTRGQQVTLSCSPISGHRSVSWYQQTPGQGLQFLFEYFSETQRNKGNFPGRFSGRQFSNSRSEMNVSTLELGDSALYLCASKGISGANVLTFGAGSRLTVL.